The rows below give T cell receptor beta chains drawn from one sample of a study of blood T cell repertoires in COVID-19. Produced via immunoSEQ multiplex PCR; TCRdb's table is partial and in-frame only. This table holds about 270,000 clones, approximately 83% found once. Sample: peripheral blood. The receptors derive from a woman in her 70s with acute or convalescent COVID-19. Both conserved end residues are part of each CDR3. The order of the fields is CDR3 protein, CDR3 DNA, J gene, V gene, clone size, D gene. The D gene is left open where the match is weak. Clone size, where shown, is once, few, many, or a class for clones that have expanded.

CDR3: CATSDYDRVGVNEQFF; DNA: TGTGCCACCAGTGATTACGACAGGGTTGGGGTCAATGAGCAGTTCTTC; J: TRBJ2-1; V: TRBV24-1; size: .; D: TRBD1
CDR3: CAWSAAAVLREKLFF; DNA: TGTGCCTGGAGTGCGGCGGCGGTTCTGAGGGAAAAACTGTTTTTT; J: TRBJ1-4; V: TRBV30; size: .; D: .
CDR3: CASSDMRAGPEAFF; DNA: TGTGCCAGCAGTGATATGAGGGCCGGCCCTGAAGCTTTCTTT; J: TRBJ1-1; V: TRBV6-1; size: .; D: .
CDR3: CASSPGTELYGYTF; DNA: TGTGCCAGCAGCCCAGGGACAGAGCTCTATGGCTACACCTTC; J: TRBJ1-2; V: TRBV5-4; size: .; D: TRBD1
CDR3: CASSFLGQGASSPLHF; DNA: TGTGCCAGCAGCTTCTTAGGACAGGGGGCGAGTTCACCCCTCCACTTT; J: TRBJ1-6; V: TRBV7-2; size: .; D: TRBD1
CDR3: CASSLRGTEAFF; DNA: TGTGCCAGCAGCTTAAGGGGAACTGAAGCTTTCTTT; J: TRBJ1-1; V: TRBV11-1; size: .; D: .
CDR3: CASSPSGGAIETQYF; DNA: TGCGCCAGCAGTCCTAGCGGGGGGGCTATAGAGACCCAGTACTTC; J: TRBJ2-5; V: TRBV10-1; size: .; D: TRBD2
CDR3: CASSPGGAGYNEQFF; DNA: TGTGCCAGCAGTCCCGGGGGGGCCGGTTACAATGAGCAGTTCTTC; J: TRBJ2-1; V: TRBV6-5; size: .; D: TRBD2
CDR3: CASSLQGRGDYGYTF; DNA: TGTGCCAGCAGCTTGCAGGGCAGGGGTGACTATGGCTACACCTTC; J: TRBJ1-2; V: TRBV5-4; size: once; D: .
CDR3: CASSLESGGGGYTF; DNA: TGTGCCAGCAGCTTGGAGTCGGGGGGAGGTGGCTACACCTTC; J: TRBJ1-2; V: TRBV5-4; size: .; D: .
CDR3: CAILDRESGYTF; DNA: TGTGCCATTTTGGACAGGGAGAGTGGCTACACCTTC; J: TRBJ1-2; V: TRBV5-4; size: few; D: TRBD1
CDR3: CASSFGTPQGGYTF; DNA: TGTGCCAGCAGCTTCGGTACACCACAGGGGGGCTACACCTTC; J: TRBJ1-2; V: TRBV7-2; size: once; D: TRBD1
CDR3: CASRRLAGDTDTQYF; DNA: TGTGCCAGCAGAAGACTAGCGGGTGACACAGATACGCAGTATTTT; J: TRBJ2-3; V: TRBV2; size: .; D: TRBD2
CDR3: CATSDASLGRETQYF; DNA: TGTGCCACCAGTGATGCCTCTTTGGGGAGGGAGACCCAGTACTTC; J: TRBJ2-5; V: TRBV24-1; size: .; D: .
CDR3: CSVEDPGQEYNEQFF; DNA: TGCAGCGTTGAAGACCCGGGACAGGAGTACAATGAGCAGTTCTTC; J: TRBJ2-1; V: TRBV29-1; size: .; D: TRBD1
CDR3: CASNLGTGTPYGYTF; DNA: TGCGCCAGTAACTTGGGAACAGGGACCCCCTATGGCTACACCTTC; J: TRBJ1-2; V: TRBV4-1; size: .; D: .
CDR3: CSVGEDPQYF; DNA: TGCAGCGTTGGCGAGGATCCTCAGTACTTC; J: TRBJ2-5; V: TRBV29-1; size: .; D: .
CDR3: CANTRQTNYGYTF; DNA: TGTGCCAACACCCGACAGACTAACTATGGCTACACCTTC; J: TRBJ1-2; V: TRBV2; size: .; D: .
CDR3: CASSRGFITGGNEQFF; DNA: TGTGCCAGCAGCCGGGGGTTTATAACGGGGGGCAATGAGCAGTTCTTC; J: TRBJ2-1; V: TRBV3-1/TRBV3-2; size: .; D: TRBD2
CDR3: CASSEFFRGTSGGFYNEQFF; DNA: TGTGCCAGCAGTGAATTTTTCCGGGGGACTAGCGGGGGCTTTTACAATGAGCAGTTCTTC; J: TRBJ2-1; V: TRBV6-1; size: .; D: TRBD2
CDR3: CASATGGGTEAFF; DNA: TGTGCCAGCGCGACAGGGGGTGGCACTGAAGCTTTCTTT; J: TRBJ1-1; V: TRBV2; size: .; D: TRBD1
CDR3: CASSPLGAPGNTIYF; DNA: TGTGCCAGCAGCCCCCTCGGAGCACCCGGAAACACCATATATTTT; J: TRBJ1-3; V: TRBV11-2; size: .; D: .
CDR3: CASSEGDYWGEKLFF; DNA: TGTGCCAGCAGTGAGGGGGACTACTGGGGAGAAAAACTGTTTTTT; J: TRBJ1-4; V: TRBV6-1; size: .; D: .
CDR3: CASERGFGQPQHF; DNA: TGTGCCAGCGAGAGGGGGTTCGGCCAGCCCCAGCATTTT; J: TRBJ1-5; V: TRBV2; size: once; D: .
CDR3: CASQGGGRNTEAFF; DNA: TGCGCCAGCCAGGGCGGGGGCAGGAACACTGAAGCTTTCTTT; J: TRBJ1-1; V: TRBV5-1; size: .; D: .
CDR3: CASSVSGSGTDTQYF; DNA: TGTGCCAGCAGCGTTAGCGGTTCGGGGACAGATACGCAGTATTTT; J: TRBJ2-3; V: TRBV7-3; size: .; D: .
CDR3: CASSLGLRGEAFF; DNA: TGTGCCAGCAGCTTAGGGCTTCGGGGTGAAGCTTTCTTT; J: TRBJ1-1; V: TRBV11-2; size: .; D: .
CDR3: CASSQGAGNYNYGYTF; DNA: TGTGCCAGCAGCCAAGGGGCAGGGAACTATAACTATGGCTACACCTTC; J: TRBJ1-2; V: TRBV3-1/TRBV3-2; size: once; D: .
CDR3: CASSEIVPTDTQYF; DNA: TGTGCCAGCAGTGAAATCGTCCCCACAGATACGCAGTATTTT; J: TRBJ2-3; V: TRBV2; size: few; D: .
CDR3: CTSSRSSGGARETQYF; DNA: TGCACCAGCAGCCGATCTAGCGGGGGGGCACGAGAGACCCAGTACTTC; J: TRBJ2-5; V: TRBV1; size: .; D: .
CDR3: CASGGRGGTEAFF; DNA: TGCGCCAGCGGGGGTAGGGGGGGCACTGAAGCTTTCTTT; J: TRBJ1-1; V: TRBV4-1; size: once; D: .
CDR3: CASSLARGGEAFF; DNA: TGTGCCAGCAGTTTAGCCAGGGGCGGTGAAGCTTTCTTT; J: TRBJ1-1; V: TRBV12-3/TRBV12-4; size: few; D: .
CDR3: CAISVTSGEYNEQFF; DNA: TGTGCCATCAGCGTCACTAGCGGGGAATACAATGAGCAGTTCTTC; J: TRBJ2-1; V: TRBV10-3; size: .; D: TRBD2
CDR3: CASSEARVGSYGYTF; DNA: TGTGCCAGCAGTGAAGCGCGGGTCGGCAGCTATGGCTACACCTTC; J: TRBJ1-2; V: TRBV2; size: .; D: .
CDR3: CATSGGHGTEAFF; DNA: TGTGCCACCAGTGGAGGACATGGCACTGAAGCTTTCTTT; J: TRBJ1-1; V: TRBV24-1; size: .; D: .
CDR3: CASSWGDYNEQFF; DNA: TGTGCCAGCAGTTGGGGGGACTACAATGAGCAGTTCTTC; J: TRBJ2-1; V: TRBV27; size: .; D: .
CDR3: CASSTDRQVSGNTIYF; DNA: TGTGCCAGCAGCACTGACAGACAGGTCTCTGGAAACACCATATATTTT; J: TRBJ1-3; V: TRBV4-2; size: .; D: .
CDR3: CASTTGTTRPSYEQYF; DNA: TGCGCCAGCACCACCGGGACTACGCGGCCCTCCTACGAGCAGTACTTC; J: TRBJ2-7; V: TRBV5-1; size: .; D: TRBD2
CDR3: CASSLDSRGTYGYTF; DNA: TGTGCCAGCAGCTTAGATTCCCGAGGGACTTACGGCTACACCTTC; J: TRBJ1-2; V: TRBV7-8; size: .; D: .
CDR3: CASSLQGSNGYTF; DNA: TGCGCCAGCAGCTTACAGGGGTCTAACGGCTACACCTTC; J: TRBJ1-2; V: TRBV5-1; size: .; D: TRBD1
CDR3: CASSLGQGDNNEQFF; DNA: TGCGCCAGCAGCTTGGGACAGGGGGACAACAATGAGCAGTTCTTC; J: TRBJ2-1; V: TRBV5-1; size: .; D: TRBD1